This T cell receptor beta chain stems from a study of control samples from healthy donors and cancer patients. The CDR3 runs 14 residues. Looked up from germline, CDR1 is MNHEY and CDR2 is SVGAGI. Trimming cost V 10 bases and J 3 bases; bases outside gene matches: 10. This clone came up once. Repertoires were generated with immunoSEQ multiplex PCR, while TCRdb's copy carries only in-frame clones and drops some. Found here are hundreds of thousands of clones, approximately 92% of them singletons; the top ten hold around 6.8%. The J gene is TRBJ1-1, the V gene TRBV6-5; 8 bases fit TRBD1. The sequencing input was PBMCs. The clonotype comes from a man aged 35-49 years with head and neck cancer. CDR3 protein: CAIGRGRADTEAFF. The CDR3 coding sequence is TGTGCCATAGGCAGGGGGCGCGCGGACACTGAAGCTTTCTTT.